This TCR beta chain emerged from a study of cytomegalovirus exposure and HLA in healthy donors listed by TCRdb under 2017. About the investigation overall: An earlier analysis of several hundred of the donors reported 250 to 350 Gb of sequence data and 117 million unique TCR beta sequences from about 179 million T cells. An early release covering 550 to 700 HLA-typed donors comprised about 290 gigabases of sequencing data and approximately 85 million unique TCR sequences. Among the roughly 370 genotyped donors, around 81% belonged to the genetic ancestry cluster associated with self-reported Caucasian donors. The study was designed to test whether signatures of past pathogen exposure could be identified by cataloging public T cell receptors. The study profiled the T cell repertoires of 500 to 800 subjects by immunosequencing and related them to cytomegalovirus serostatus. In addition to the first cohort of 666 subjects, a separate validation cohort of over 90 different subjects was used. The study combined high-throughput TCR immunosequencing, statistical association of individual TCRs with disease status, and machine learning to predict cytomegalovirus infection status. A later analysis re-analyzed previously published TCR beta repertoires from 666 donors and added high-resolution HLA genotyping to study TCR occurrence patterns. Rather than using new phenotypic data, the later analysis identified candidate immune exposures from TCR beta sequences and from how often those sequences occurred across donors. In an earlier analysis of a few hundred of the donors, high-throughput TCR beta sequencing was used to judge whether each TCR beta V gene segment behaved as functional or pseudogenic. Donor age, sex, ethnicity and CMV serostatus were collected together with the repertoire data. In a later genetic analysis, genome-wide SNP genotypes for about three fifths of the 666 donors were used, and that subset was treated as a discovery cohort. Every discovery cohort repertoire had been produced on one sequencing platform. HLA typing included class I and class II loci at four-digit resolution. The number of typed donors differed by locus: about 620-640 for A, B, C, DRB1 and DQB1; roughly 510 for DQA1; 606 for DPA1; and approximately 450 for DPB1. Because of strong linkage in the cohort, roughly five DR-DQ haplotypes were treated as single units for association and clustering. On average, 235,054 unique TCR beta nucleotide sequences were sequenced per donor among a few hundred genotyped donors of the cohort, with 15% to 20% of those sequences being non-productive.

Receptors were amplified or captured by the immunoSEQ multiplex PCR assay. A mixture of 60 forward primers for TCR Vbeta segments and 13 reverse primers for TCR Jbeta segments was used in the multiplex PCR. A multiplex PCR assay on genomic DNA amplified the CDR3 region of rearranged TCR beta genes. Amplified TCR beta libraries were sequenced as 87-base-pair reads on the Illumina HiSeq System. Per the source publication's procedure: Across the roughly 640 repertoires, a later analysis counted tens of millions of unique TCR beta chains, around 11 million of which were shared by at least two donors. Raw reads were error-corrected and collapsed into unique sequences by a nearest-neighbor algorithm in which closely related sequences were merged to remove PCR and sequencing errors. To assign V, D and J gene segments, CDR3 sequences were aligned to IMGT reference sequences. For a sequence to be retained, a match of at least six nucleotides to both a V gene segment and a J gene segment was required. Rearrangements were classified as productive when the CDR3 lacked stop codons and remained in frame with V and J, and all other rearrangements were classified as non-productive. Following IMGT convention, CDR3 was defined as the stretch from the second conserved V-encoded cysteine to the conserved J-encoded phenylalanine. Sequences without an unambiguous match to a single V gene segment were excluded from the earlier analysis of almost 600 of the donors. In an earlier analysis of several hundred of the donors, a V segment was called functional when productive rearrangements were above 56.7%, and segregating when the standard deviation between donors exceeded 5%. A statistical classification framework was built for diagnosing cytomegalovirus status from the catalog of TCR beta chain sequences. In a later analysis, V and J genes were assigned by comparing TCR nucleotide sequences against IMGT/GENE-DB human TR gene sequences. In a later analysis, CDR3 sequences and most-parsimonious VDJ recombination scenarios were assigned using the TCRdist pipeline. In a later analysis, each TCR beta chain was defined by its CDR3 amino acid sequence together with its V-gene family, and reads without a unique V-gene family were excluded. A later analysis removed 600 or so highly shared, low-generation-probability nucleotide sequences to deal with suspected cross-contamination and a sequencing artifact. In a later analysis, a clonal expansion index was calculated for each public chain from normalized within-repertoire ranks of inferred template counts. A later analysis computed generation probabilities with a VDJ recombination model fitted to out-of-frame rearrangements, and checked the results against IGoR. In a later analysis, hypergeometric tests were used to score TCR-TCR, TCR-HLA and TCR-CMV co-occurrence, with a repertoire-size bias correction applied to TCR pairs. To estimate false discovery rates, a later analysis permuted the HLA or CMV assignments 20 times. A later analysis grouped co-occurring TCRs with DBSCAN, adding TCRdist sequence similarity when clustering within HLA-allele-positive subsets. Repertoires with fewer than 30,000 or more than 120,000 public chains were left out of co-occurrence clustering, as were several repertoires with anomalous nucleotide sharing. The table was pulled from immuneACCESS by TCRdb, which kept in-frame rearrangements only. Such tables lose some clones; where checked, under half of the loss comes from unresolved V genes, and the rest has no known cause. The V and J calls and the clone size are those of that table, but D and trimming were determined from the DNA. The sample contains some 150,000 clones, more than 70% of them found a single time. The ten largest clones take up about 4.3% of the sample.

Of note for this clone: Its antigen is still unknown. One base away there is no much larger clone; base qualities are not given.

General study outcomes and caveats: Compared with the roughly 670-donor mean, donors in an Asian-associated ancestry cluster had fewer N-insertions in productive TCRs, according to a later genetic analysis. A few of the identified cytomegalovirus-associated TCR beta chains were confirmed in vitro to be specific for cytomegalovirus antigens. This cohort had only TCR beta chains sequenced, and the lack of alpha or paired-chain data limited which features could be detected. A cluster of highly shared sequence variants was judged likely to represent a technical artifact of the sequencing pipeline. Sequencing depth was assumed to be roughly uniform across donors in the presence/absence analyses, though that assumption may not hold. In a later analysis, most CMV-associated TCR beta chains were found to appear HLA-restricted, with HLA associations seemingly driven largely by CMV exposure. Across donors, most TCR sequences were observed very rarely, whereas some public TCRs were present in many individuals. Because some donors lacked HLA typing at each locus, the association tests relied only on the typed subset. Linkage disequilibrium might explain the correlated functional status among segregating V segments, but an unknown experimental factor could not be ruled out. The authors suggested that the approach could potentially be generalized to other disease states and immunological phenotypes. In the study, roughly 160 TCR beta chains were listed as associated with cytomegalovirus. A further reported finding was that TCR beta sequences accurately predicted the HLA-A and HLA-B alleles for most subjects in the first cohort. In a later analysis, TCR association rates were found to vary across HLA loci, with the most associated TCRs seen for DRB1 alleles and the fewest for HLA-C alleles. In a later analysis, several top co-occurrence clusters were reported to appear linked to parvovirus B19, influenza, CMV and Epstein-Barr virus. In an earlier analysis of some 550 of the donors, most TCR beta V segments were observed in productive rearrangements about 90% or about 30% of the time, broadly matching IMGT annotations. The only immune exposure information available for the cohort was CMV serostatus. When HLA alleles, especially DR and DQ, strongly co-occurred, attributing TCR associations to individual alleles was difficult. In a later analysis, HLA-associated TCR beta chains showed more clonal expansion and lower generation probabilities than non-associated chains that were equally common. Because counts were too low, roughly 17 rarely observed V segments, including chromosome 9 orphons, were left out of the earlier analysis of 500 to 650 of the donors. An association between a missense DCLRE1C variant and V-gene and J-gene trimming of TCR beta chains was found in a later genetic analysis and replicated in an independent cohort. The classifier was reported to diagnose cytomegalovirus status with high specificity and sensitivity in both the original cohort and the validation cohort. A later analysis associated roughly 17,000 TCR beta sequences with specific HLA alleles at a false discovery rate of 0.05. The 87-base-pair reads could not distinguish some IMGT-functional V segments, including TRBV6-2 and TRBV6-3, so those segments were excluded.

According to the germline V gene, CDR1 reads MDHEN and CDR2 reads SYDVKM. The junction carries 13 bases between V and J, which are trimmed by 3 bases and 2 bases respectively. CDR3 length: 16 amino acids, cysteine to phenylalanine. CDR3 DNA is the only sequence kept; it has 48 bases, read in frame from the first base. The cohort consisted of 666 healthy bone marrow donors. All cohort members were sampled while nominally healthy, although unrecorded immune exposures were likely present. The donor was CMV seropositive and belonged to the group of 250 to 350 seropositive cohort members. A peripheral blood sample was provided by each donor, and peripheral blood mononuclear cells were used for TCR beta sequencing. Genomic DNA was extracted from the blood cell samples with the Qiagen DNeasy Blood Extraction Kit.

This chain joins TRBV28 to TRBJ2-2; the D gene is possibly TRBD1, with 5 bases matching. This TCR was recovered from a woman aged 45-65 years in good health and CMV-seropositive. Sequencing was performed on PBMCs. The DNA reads TGTGCCAGCAGTTTTCAGGGTACGTCCAACACCGGGGAGCTGTTTTTT. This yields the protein CASSFQGTSNTGELFF. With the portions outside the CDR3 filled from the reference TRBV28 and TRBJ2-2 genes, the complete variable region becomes DVKVTQSSRYLVKRTGEKVFLECVQDMDHENMFWYRQDPGLGLRLIYFSYDVKMKEKGDIPEGYSVSREKKERFSLILESASTNQTSMYLCASSFQGTSNTGELFFGEGSRLTVL.